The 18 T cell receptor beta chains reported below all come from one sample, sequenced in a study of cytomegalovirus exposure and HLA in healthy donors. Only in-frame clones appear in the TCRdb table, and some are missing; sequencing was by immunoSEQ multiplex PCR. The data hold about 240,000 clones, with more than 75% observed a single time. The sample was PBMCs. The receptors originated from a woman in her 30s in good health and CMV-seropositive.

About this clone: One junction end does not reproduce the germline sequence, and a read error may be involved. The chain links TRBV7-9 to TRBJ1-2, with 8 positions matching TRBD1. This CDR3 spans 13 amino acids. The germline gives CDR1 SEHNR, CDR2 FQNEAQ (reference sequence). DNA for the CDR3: TGTGCAAGCACAGGGGGAAAGAACTATGGCTACACCTTC. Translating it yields CASTGGKNYGYTF.

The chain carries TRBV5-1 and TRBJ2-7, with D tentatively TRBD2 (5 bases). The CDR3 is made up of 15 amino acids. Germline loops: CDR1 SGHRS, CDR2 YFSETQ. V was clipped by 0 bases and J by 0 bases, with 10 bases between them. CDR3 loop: CASSLGLLTSYEQYF. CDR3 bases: TGCGCCAGCAGCTTGGGACTACTGACCTCCTACGAGCAGTACTTC.

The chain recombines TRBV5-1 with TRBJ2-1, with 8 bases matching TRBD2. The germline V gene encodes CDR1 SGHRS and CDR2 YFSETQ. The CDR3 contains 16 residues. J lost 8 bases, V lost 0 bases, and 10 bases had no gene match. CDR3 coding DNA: TGCGCCAGCAGCTTGGAGGCGGGAGGTGTAGCCGATGAGCAGTTCTTC. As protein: CASSLEAGGVADEQFF.

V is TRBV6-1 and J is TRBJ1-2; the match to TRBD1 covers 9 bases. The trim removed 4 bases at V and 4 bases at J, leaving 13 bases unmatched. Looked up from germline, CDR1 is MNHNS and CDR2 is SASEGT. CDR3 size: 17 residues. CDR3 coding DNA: TGTGCCAGCAGTGTAACGGGACAGGGTCGTTCAATCTATGGCTACACCTTC. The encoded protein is CASSVTGQGRSIYGYTF.

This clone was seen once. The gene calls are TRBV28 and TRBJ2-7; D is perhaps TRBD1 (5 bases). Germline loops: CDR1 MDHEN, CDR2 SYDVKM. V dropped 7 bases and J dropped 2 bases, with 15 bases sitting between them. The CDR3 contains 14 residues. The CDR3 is CASTHLDITYEQYF. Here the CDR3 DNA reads TGTGCCAGCACCCATTTGGACATTACCTACGAGCAGTACTTC.

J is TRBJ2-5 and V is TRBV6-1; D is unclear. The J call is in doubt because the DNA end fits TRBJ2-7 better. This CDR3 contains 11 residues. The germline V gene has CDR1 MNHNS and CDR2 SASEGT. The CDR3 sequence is CASSISYEQYF. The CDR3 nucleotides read TGTGCCAGCAGTATTAGCTACGAGCAGTACTTC.

CDR3 bases: TGTGCCTGGAGTTATGGGCGCCAGGTCTCCGAGCAGTACTTC. Protein product: CAWSYGRQVSEQYF. The chain links TRBV30 to TRBJ2-7; D gene unclear. Trimming removed 2 bases at V and 6 bases at J, with 17 bases between. The CDR3 is 14 residues long. Germline V CDR1 and CDR2: GTSNPN, SVGIG (reference sequence). Full variable domain (rest looked up from reference TRBV30 and TRBJ2-7): SQTIHQWPATLVQPVGSPLSLECTVEGTSNPNLYWYRQAAGRGLQLLFYSVGIGQISSEVPQNLSASRPQDRQFILSSKKLLLSDSGFYLCAWSYGRQVSEQYFGPGTRLTVT.

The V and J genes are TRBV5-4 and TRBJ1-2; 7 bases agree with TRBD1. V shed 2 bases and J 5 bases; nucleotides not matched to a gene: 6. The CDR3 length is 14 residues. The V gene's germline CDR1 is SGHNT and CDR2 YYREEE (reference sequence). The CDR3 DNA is TGTGCCAGCAGCTTAGGCGGGACAGAATATGGCTACACCTTC. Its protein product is CASSLGGTEYGYTF.

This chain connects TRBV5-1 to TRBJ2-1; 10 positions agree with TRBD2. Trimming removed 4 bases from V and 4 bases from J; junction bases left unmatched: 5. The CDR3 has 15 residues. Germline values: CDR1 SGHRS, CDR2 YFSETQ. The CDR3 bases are TGCGCCAGCAGCCACAAGCGGGAGGGGTACAATGAGCAGTTCTTC. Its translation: CASSHKREGYNEQFF.

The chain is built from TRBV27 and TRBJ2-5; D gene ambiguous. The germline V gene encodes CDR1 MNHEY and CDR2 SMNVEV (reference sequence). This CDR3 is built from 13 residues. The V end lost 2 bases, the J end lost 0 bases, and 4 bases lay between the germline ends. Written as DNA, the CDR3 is TGTGCCAGCAGTTTAGCGTACCAAGAGACCCAGTACTTC. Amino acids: CASSLAYQETQYF.

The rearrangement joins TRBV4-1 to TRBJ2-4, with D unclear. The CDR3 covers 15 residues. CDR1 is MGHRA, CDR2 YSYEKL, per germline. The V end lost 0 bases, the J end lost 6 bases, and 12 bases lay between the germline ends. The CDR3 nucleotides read TGCGCCAGCAGCCAAGATGACATGTTGGGAAACATTCAGTACTTC. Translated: CASSQDDMLGNIQYF.

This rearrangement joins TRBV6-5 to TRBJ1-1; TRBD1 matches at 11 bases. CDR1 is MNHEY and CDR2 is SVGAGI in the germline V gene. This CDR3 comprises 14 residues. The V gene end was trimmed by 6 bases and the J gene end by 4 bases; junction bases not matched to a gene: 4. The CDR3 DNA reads TGTGCCAGCAGCATGGACAGGGGGCTCACTGAAGCTTTCTTT. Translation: CASSMDRGLTEAFF.

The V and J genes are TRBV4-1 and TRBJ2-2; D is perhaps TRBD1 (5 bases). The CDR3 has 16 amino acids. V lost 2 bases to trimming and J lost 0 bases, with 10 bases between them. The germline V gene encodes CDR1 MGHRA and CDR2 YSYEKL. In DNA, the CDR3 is TGCGCCAGCAGCCAATTTCTCAGGGCGAACACCGGGGAGCTGTTTTTT. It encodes CASSQFLRANTGELFF.

The CDR3 loop reads CASTSTGTNEKLFF. As DNA, the CDR3 is TGTGCCAGCACCTCGACGGGAACTAATGAAAAACTGTTTTTT. The genes are TRBV28 and TRBJ1-4; no reliable D call. Germline CDR1 is MDHEN and CDR2 is SYDVKM. V shed 7 bases and J shed 1 base, with 10 bases lying between them. This CDR3 region has 14 residues.

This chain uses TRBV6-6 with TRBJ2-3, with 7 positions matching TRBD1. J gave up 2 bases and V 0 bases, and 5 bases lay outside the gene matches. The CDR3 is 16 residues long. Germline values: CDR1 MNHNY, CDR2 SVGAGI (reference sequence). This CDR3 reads CASSYSGQSVTDTQYF. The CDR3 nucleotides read TGTGCCAGCAGTTACTCGGGACAGTCAGTCACAGATACGCAGTATTTT.

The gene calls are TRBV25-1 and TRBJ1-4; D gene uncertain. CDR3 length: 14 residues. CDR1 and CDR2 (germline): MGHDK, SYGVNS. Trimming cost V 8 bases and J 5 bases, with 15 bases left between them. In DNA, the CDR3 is TGTGCCAGCGGATTCCCAGGAGGCAATGAAAAACTGTTTTTT. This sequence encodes CASGFPGGNEKLFF. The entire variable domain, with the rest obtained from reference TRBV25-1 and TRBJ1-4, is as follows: EADIYQTPRYLVIGTGKKITLECSQTMGHDKMYWYQQDPGMELHLIHYSYGVNSTEKGDLSSESTVSRIRTEHFPLTLESARPSHTSQYLCASGFPGGNEKLFFGSGTQLSVL.

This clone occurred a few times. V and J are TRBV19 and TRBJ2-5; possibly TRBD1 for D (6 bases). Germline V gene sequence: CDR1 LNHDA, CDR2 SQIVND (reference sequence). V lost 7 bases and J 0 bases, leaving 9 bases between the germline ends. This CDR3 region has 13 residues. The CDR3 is CASIGQYQETQYF. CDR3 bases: TGTGCCAGTATCGGACAGTACCAAGAGACCCAGTACTTC. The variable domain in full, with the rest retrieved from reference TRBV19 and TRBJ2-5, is DGGITQSPKYLFRKEGQNVTLSCEQNLNHDAMYWYRQDPGQGLRLIYYSQIVNDFQKGDIAEGYSVSREKKESFPLTVTSAQKNPTAFYLCASIGQYQETQYFGPGTRLLVL.

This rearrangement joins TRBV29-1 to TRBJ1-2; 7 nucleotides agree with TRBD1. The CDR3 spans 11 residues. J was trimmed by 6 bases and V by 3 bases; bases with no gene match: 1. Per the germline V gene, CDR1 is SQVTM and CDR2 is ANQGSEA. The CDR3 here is CSVDDRDGYTF. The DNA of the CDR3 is TGCAGCGTTGACGACAGGGATGGCTACACCTTC.